Sequencing of this T cell receptor (beta chain) was carried out in a study of blood T cell repertoires in COVID-19. The repertoire was sequenced with immunoSEQ multiplex PCR; TCRdb's copy has only in-frame clones and lacks some. This sample carries some 290,000 clones, roughly 90% of them seen once, and the ten largest clones take almost 4%. This receptor was obtained from a woman aged 25-40 years who had been exposed to COVID-19. Sequencing used PBMCs or T cells enriched from blood (not recorded which).

In nucleotides, the CDR3 is TGTGCCAGCGGGGGCAGGGGAAAGGCAACTAATGAAAAACTGTTTTTT. This codes for CASGGRGKATNEKLFF. The V gene is TRBV6-4, the J gene TRBJ1-4, with TRBD1 as a possible D gene (6 bases). This CDR3 spans 16 amino acids. The V gene's germline CDR1 is MRHNA and CDR2 SNTAGT. Trimming shortened V by 8 bases and J by 0 bases, and 16 bases separated the two germline ends.